Sequencing of this T cell receptor beta chain was carried out in a study of blood T cell repertoires in COVID-19. Study summary: Acute and convalescent COVID-19 samples came from the United States, Italy and Spain.

Cohorts were based on clinical histories the participants reported. Cohort 3 donors were reported recovered after two negative PCRs, clearance, or symptom resolution. Profiled with immunoSEQ multiplex PCR; TCRdb holds only in-frame clones, not every one. Here the sample spans approximately 250,000 clones, around 90% being singletons. V lost 2 bases and J lost 13, with 9 bases in between. CDR3 length: 12 residues. Germline CDR1 reads MDHEN; CDR2 reads SYDVKM. V and J are TRBV28 and TRBJ1-6; D gene ambiguous. This clonotype was obtained from a woman aged 25 to 39 who had recovered from COVID-19. Sequenced material: PBMCs or T cells enriched from blood (not recorded which). CDR3: CASSLARWPLHF. In nucleotides, the CDR3 is TGTGCCAGCAGTTTAGCGCGGTGGCCCCTCCACTTT.